This TCR beta chain was retrieved from a study of shared clonotypes between healthy human individuals. The data were produced by immunoSEQ multiplex PCR, yet TCRdb's version contains in-frame clones alone and is incomplete. Of roughly 590,000 clones detected, 95% to 96% appear once; the ten largest clones hold about 0.11%. Trimming took off 4 bases at V and 1 base at J, with 11 bases between the two ends. Germline-derived CDR1 and CDR2 are SGDLS and YYNGEE. The CDR3 is 14 residues long. Naive CD8 cells lacked CD45RO and underwent positive selection for CCR7, leaving out terminally differentiated effector memory CD45RA+ cells.

The chain has TRBV9 and TRBJ1-1, with D hard to call. This receptor was obtained from a woman in her 30s in good health. The sequencing sample was made of naive CD8+ T cells sorted from blood. The CDR3 coding sequence is TGTGCCAGCAGCCCCCCCGTGGCGAACACTGAAGCTTTCTTT. This translates into CASSPPVANTEAFF.